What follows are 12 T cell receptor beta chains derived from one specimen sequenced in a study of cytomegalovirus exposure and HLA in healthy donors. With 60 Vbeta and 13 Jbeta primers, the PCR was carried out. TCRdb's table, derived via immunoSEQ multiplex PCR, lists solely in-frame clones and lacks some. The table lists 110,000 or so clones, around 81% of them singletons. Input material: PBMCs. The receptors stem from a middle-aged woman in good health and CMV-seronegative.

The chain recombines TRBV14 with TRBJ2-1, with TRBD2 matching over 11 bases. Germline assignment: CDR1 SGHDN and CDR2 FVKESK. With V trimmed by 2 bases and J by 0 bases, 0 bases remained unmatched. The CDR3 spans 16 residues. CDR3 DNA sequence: TGTGCCAGCAGCCAAACTAGCGGGAGCTCCTACAATGAGCAGTTCTTC. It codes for CASSQTSGSSYNEQFF. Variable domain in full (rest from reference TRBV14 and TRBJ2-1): EAGVTQFPSHSVIEKGQTVTLRCDPISGHDNLYWYRRVMGKEIKFLLHFVKESKQDESGMPNNRFLAERTGGTYSTLKVQPAELEDSGVYFCASSQTSGSSYNEQFFGPGTRLTVL.

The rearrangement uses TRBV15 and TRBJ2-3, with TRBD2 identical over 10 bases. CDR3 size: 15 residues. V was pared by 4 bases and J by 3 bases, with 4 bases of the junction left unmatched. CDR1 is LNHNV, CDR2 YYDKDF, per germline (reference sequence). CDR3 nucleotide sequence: TGTGCCACCAGCAATCGGACTAGCGGAACAGATACGCAGTATTTT. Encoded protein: CATSNRTSGTDTQYF. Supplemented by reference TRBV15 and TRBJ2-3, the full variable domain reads DAMVIQNPRYQVTQFGKPVTLSCSQTLNHNVMYWYQQKSSQAPKLLFHYYDKDFNNEADTPDNFQSRRPNTSFCFLDIRSPGLGDTAMYLCATSNRTSGTDTQYFGPGTRLTVL.

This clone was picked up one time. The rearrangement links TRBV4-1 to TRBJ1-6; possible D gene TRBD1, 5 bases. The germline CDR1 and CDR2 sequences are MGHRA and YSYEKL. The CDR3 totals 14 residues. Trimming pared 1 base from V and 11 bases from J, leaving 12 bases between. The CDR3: CASSQAAGLAPLHF. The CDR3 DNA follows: TGCGCCAGCAGCCAAGCGGCAGGGCTTGCACCCCTCCACTTT.

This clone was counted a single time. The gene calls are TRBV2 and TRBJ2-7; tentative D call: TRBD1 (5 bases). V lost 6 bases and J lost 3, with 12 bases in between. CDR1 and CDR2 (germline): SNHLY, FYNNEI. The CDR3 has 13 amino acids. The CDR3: CASSDEQGYEQYF. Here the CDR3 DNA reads TGTGCCAGCAGCGATGAGCAGGGCTACGAGCAGTACTTC.

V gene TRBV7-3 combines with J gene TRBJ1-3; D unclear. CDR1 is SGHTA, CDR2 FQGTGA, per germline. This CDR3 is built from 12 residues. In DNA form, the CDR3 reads TGTGGGAGGGTAAGCTCTGGAAACACCATATATTTT. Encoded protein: CGRVSSGNTIYF. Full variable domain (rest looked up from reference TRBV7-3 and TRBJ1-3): GAGVSQTPSNKVTEKGKYVELRCDPISGHTALYWYRQSLGQGPEFLIYFQGTGAADDSGLPNDRFFAVRPEGSVSTLKIQRTERGDSAVYLCGRVSSGNTIYFGEGSWLTVV.

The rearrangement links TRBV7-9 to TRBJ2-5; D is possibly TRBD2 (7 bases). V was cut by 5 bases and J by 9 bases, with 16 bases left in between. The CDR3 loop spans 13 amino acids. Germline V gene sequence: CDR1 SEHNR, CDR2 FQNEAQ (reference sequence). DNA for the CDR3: TGTGCCAGCAGCCAAAACGGGGGGCTCGCCCAGTACTTC. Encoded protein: CASSQNGGLAQYF. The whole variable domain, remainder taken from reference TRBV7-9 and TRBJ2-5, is DTGVSQNPRHKITKRGQNVTFRCDPISEHNRLYWYRQTLGQGPEFLTYFQNEAQLEKSRLLSDRFSAERPKGSFSTLEIQRTEQGDSAMYLCASSQNGGLAQYFGPGTRLLVL.

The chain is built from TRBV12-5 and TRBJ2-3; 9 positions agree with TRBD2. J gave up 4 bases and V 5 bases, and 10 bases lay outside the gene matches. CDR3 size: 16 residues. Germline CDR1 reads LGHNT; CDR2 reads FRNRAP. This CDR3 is CASGSRSSGVPDTQYF. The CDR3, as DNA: TGTGCTAGTGGTAGTAGGTCTAGCGGGGTTCCAGATACGCAGTATTTT. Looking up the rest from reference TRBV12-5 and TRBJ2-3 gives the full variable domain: DARVTQTPRHKVTEMGQEVTMRCQPILGHNTVFWYRQTMMQGLELLAYFRNRAPLDDSGMPKDRFSAEMPDATLATLKIQPSEPRDSAVYFCASGSRSSGVPDTQYFGPGTRLTVL.

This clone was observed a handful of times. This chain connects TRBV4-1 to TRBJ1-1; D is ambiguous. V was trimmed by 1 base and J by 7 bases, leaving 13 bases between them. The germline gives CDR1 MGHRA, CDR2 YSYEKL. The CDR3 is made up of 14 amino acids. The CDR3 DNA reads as TGCGCCAGCAGCCAAGCCTTGCTCCGGGATGAAGCTTTCTTT. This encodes CASSQALLRDEAFF.

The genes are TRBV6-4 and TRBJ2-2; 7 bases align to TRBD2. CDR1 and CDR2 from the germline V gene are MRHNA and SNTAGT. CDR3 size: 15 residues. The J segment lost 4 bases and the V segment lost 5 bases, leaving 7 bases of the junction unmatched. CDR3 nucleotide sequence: TGTGCCAGCAGTCCCATAGCGGGCGGCACCGGGGAGCTGTTTTTT. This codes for CASSPIAGGTGELFF.

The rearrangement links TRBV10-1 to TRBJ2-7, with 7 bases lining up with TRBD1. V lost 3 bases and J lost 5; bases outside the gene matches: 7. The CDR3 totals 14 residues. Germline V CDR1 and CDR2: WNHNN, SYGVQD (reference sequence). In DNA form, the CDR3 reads TGCGCCAGCAGTGAAAGGACAGGCCCTAACGAGCAGTACTTC. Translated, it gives CASSERTGPNEQYF.

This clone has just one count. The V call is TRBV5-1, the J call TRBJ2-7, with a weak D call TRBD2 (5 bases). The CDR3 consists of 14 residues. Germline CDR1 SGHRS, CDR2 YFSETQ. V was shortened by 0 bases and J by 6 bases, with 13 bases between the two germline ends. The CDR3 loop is CASSLELVSGEQYF. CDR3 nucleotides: TGCGCCAGCAGCTTGGAACTAGTATCTGGCGAGCAGTACTTC.

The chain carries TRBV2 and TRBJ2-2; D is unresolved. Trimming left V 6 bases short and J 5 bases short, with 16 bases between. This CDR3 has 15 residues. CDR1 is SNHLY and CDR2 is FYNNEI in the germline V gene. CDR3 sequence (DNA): TGTGCCAGCAGGGGCCAAGTGAGTAGGACCGGGGAGCTGTTTTTT. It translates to CASRGQVSRTGELFF.